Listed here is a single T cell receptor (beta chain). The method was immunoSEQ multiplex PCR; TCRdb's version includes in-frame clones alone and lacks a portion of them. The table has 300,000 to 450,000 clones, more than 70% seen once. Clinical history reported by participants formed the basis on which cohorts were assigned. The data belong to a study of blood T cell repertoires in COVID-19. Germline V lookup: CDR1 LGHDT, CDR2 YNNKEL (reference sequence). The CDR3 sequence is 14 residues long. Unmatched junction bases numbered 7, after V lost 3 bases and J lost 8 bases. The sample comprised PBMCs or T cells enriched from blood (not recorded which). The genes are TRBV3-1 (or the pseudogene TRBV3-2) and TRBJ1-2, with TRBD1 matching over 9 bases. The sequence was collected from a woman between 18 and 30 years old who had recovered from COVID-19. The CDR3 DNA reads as TGTGCCAGCAGCCACGGAGACAGGGGGAACGGCTACACCTTC. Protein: CASSHGDRGNGYTF.